Here is one TCR beta chain with its context. This sample was taken from a study of shared clonotypes between healthy human individuals. The CDR3 is made up of 17 amino acids. With 0 bases removed from V and 2 bases from J, the gap between germline ends came to 17 bases. Germline V lookup: CDR1 GTSNPN, CDR2 SVGIG (reference sequence). Generated by immunoSEQ multiplex PCR, the TCRdb table keeps only in-frame clones and is missing some. The profile covers fewer than 1.4 million clones, with 75% to 80% appearing a single time and 0.5% to 0.65% taken by the ten largest. Donors included only healthy HIV-negative adults lacking recent acute infections or vaccinations.

Sequencing was done on a sample of memory CD4+ T cells from PBMCs. Subset reported: CD45RA-negative fraction. The chain recombines TRBV30 with TRBJ1-5; D is undetermined. The TCR originated in a man younger than 30 in good health. Some clones in this sample may be carry-over from other donors' samples. The CDR3 loop is CAWSVGRWTQGNQPQHF. CDR3 DNA sequence: TGTGCCTGGAGTGTCGGCCGCTGGACCCAAGGCAATCAGCCCCAGCATTTT.